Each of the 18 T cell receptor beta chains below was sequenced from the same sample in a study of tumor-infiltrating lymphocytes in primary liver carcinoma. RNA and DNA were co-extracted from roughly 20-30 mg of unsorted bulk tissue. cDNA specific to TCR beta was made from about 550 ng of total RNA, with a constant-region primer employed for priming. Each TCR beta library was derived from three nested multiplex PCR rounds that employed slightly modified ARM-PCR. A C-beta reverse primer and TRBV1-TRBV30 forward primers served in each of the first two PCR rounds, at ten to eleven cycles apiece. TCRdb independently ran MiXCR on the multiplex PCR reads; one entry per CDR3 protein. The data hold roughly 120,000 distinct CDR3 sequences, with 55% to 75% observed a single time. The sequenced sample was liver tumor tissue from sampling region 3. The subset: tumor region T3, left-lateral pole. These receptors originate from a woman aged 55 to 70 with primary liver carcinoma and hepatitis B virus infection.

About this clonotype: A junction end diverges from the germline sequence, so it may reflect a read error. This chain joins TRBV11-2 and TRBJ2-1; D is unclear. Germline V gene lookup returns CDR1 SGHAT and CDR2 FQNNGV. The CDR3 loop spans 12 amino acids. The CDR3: CTSSLVTVEQFF. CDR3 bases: TGTACCAGCAGCTTAGTAACAGTAGAGCAGTTCTTC.

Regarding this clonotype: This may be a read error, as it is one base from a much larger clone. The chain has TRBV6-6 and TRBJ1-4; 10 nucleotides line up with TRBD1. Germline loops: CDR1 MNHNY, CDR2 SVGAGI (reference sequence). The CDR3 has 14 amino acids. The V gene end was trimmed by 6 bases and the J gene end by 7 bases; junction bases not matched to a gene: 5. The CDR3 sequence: CASRLRQGAEKLFF. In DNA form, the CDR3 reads TGTGCCAGCAGACTGAGACAGGGGGCTGAAAAACTGTTTTTT.

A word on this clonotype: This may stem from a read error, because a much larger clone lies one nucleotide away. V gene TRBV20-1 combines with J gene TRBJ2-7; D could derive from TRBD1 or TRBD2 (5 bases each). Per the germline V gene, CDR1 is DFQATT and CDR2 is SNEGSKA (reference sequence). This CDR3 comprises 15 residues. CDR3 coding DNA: TGCAGTGCTACCGATCCTGTACAGGACTCCTACGAGCAGCACTTC. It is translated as CSATDPVQDSYEQHF.

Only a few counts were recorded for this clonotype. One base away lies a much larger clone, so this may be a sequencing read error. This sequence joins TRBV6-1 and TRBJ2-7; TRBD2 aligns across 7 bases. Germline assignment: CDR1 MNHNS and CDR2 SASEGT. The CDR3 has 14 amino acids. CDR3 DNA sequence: TGTGCCAACAGTGAAATAGCGGGCATCTACGAGCAGTACTTC. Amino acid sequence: CANSEIAGIYEQYF.

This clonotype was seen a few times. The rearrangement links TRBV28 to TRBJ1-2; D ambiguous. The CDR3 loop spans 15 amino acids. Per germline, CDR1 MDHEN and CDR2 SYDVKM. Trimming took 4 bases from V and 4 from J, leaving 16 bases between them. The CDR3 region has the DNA TGTGCCAGCAGTTCCCCGGACCGGCGGGGCTATGGCTACACCTTC. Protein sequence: CASSSPDRRGYGYTF.

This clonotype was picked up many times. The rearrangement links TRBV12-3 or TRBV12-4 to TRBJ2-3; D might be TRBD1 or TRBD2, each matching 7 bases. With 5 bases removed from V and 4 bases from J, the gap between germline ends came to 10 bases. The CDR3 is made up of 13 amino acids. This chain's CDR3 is CASSQGGPDTQYF. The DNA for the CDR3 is TGTGCCAGCAGTCAGGGGGGGCCAGATACGCAGTATTTT.

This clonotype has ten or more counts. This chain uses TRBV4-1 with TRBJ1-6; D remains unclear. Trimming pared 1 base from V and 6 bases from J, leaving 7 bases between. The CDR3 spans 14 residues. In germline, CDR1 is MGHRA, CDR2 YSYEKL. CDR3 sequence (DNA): TGCGCCAGCAGCCAAGGCCGACCTAATTCACCCCTCCACTTT. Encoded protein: CASSQGRPNSPLHF.

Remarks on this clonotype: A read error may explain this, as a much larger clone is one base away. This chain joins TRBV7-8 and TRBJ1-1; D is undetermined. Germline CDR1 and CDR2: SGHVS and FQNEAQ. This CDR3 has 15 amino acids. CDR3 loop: CASSLAGGMNTGAFF. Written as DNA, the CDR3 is TGTGCCAGCAGCTTAGCCGGCGGTATGAACACTGGAGCTTTCTTT.

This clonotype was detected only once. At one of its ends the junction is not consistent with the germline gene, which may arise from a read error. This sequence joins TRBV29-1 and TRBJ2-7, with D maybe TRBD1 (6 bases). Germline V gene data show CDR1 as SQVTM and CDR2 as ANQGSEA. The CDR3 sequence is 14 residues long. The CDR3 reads CSVASLDRTYEQCF. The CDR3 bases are TGCAGCGTTGCTTCTCTGGACAGAACGTACGAGCAGTGCTTC.

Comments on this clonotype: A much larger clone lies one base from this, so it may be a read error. CDR3 sequence reads: CSGEGGTQYF. The CDR3 DNA reads as TGCAGCGGGGAGGGGGGGACCCAGTACTTC. The chain uses TRBV29-1 and TRBJ2-5; weak D call: TRBD2 (7 bases). V gave up 7 bases and J gave up 7 bases, with 10 bases separating them. This CDR3 spans 10 amino acids. Germline-derived CDR1 and CDR2 are SQVTM and ANQGSEA.

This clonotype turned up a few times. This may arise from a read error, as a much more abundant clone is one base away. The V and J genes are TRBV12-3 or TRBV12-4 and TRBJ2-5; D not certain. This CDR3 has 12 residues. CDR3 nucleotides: TGTGCCAGCAGTTTAAGAGAAGAGACCCAGTGCTTC. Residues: CASSLREETQCF.

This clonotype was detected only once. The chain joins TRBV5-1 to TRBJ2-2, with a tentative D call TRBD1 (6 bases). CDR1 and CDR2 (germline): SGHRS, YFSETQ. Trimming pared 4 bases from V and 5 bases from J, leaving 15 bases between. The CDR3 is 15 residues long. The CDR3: CASSGSARGTGELFF. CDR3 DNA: TGCGCCAGCAGCGGCAGCGCGAGGGGGACCGGGGAGCTGTTTTTT.

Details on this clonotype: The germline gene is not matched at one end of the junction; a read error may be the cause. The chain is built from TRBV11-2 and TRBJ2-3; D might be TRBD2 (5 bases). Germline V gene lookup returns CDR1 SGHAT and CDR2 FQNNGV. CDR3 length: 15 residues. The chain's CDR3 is CACSLEGRNTDTQYF. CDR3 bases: TGTGCCTGCAGCCTAGAGGGTAGGAATACAGATACGCAGTATTTT.

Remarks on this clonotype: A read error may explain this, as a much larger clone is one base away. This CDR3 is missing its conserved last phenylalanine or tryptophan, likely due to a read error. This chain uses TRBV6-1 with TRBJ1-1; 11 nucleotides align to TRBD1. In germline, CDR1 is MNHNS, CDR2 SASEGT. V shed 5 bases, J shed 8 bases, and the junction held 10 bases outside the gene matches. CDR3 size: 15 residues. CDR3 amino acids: CASSFLGQGAAEAFS. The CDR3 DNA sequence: TGTGCCAGCAGTTTTTTAGGACAGGGGGCTGCCGAAGCTTTCTCT.

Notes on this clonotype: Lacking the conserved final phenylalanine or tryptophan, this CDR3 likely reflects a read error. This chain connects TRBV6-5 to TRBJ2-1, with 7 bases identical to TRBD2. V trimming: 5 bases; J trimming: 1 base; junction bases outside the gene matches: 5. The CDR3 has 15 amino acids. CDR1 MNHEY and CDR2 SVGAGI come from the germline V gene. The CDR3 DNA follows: TGTGCCAGCAGTACTGCGGGGGTTTCCTACAATGAGCAGTTCCTC. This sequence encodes CASSTAGVSYNEQFL.

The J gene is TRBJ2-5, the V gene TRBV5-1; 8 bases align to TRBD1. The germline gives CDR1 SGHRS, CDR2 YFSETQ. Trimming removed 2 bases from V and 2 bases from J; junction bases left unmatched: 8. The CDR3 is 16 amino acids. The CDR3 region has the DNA TGCGCCAGCAGCTTTAGAGGACAGGGAACTCAAGAGACCCAGTACTTC. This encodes CASSFRGQGTQETQYF.

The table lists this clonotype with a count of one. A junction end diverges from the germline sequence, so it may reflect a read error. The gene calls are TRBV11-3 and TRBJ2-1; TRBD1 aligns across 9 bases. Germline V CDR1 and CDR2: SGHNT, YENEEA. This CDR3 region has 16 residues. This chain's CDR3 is CASGLDGQGTVNEQFF. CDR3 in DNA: TGTGCCAGCGGCTTAGACGGACAGGGGACGGTAAATGAGCAGTTCTTC.

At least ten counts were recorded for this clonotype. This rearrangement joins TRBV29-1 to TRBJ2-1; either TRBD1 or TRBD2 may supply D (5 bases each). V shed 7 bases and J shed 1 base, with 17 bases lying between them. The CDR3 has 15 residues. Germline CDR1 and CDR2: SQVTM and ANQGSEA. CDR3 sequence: CSARTGTYSYNEQFF. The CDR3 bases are TGCAGCGCTCGTACCGGGACCTATTCCTACAATGAGCAGTTCTTC.